The source of this T cell receptor (beta chain) is a study of blood T cell repertoires in COVID-19 (dated by TCRdb to 2020 to 2021). Regarding the study in general: The collaborator samples originated in the United States, Italy and Spain and spanned the acute and convalescent phases of COVID-19. Deeply sampled blood TCRbeta repertoires from subjects exposed to, actively infected with, or recovered from COVID-19 were included in the dataset. Sample metadata almost always included a de-identified subject ID, COVID-19 status, age in years and sex. The material from the prospective study consisted of cDNA or gDNA derived from T cells, B-cell-depleted T cells, or PBMCs. HLA class I and class II types, where available, came from metadata supplied by the sample provider rather than from assay-based typing. A freely available public database, intended as a resource for researchers studying the immune response to SARS-CoV-2, is where the repertoires were released. Samples came from the ongoing ImmuneRACE study (first 160 participants) plus 1,254 subjects from 6 global collaborators.

One collaborating source in Seattle enrolled patients during active infection and followed them longitudinally through the course of disease. Whole blood was collected in K2EDTA tubes by collaborating institutions according to the institutions' own protocols. Collaborator samples were shipped for TCRbeta analysis as frozen whole blood, isolated PBMCs, or DNA extracted from either sample type. As to this clone: No antigen is known for it. No much larger clonotype is one base removed from it; base qualities were not supplied.

The immunoSEQ Assay, a bias-controlled multiplex PCR, was used to amplify TCRbeta CDR3 regions from genomic DNA. The study's own analysis went as follows. Nucleated cell counts per sample were estimated from amplification of reference gene primers within the assay. To quantify the absolute abundance of each unique TCRbeta CDR3 rearrangement, sequence reads were collapsed and filtered. For each sample, productive Simpson clonality was calculated as the square root of Simpson's diversity index over productive rearrangements. TCRdb limited this immuneACCESS table to in-frame rearrangements with V and J called. A share of clones is missing; checked studies link under half to unresolved V genes, and the rest is unexplained. V, J and clone size are taken as reported in that table, and D and trimming were inferred from the DNA itself. Recorded for this sample are some 400,000 clones; approximately 89% of them occurred a single time. The ten largest make up roughly 2% of the sample.

The study at large found these results: The amount of clinical and demographic metadata varied by source and participant and was provided uncurated.

Inclusive of the bounding cysteine and phenylalanine, the CDR3 is 12 residues long. Only CDR3 DNA remains: 36 bases, in frame from the first base. A distance of 8 bases separates the germline ends of V and J, which lose 5 bases and 4 bases respectively. Taken from the germline V gene, the CDR1 and CDR2 loops are SGHRS and YFSETQ. The receptor's source is a woman aged 60-70 years with COVID-19, enrolled during active disease. Sequenced input: peripheral blood. In this chain, TRBV5-1 is recombined with TRBJ2-3; the D gene is perhaps TRBD1, on 5 matching bases. The DNA sequence is as follows: TGCGCCAGCAGGCAGGGCGCAGATACGCAGTATTTT. Its coded protein is CASRQGADTQYF.